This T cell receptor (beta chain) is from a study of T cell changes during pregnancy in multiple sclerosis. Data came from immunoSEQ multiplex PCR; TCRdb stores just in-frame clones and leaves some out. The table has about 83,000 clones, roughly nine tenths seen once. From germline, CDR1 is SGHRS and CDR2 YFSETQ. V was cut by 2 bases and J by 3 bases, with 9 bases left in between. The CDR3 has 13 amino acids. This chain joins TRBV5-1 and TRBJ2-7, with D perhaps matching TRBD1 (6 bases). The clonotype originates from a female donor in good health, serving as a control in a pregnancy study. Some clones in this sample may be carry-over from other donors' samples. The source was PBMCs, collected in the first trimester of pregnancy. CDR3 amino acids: CASSFRDNYEQYF. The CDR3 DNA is TGCGCCAGCAGCTTCCGGGACAACTACGAGCAGTACTTC.